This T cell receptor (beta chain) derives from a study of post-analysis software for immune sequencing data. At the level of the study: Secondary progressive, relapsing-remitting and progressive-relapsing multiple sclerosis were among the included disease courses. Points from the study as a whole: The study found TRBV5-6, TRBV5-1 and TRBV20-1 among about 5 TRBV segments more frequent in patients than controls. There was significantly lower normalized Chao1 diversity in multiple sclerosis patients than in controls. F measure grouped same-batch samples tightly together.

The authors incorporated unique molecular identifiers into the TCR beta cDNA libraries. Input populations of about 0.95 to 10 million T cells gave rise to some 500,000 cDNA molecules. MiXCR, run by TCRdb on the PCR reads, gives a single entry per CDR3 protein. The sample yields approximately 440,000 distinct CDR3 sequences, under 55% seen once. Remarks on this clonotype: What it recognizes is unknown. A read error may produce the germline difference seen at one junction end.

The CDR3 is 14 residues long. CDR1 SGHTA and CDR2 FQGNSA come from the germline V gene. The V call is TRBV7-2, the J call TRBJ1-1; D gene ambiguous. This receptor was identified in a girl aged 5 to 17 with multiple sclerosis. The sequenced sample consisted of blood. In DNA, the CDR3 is TGTGCCAGCACCCTTGGACGGGCCGACACTGGAGCTTTCTTT. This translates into CASTLGRADTGAFF.